This TCR beta chain was retrieved from a study of T-cell memory formation after mild COVID-19. Whole-study results and caveats: Later expanders leaned CD4+, whereas clones that contracted between day 15 and 85 were balanced CD4/CD8.

TCR alpha and TCR beta cDNA libraries carrying sample barcodes and UMIs were produced by 5'RACE using constant-segment primers. A single record per CDR3 protein comes from TCRdb applying MiXCR to the 5' RACE reads. The sample lists approximately 430,000 distinct CDR3 sequences, 20% to 30% occurring once. Trimming took 3 bases from V and 5 from J, leaving 13 bases between them. CDR3 length equals 14 residues. Looked up from germline, CDR1 is MNHEY and CDR2 is SMNVEV (reference sequence). In regard to this clonotype: Its specificity is unknown.

The TCR was taken from an adult woman who had mild COVID-19 (a few samples of this study predate the infection). Cell type and time point are not known. Material: PBMCs or a T cell subset sorted from them (not recorded which). V gene TRBV27 combines with J gene TRBJ2-5; D is unresolved. The DNA of the CDR3 is TGTGCCAGCAGTTTGACCCGTCCTTCGGAGACCCAGTACTTC. This sequence encodes CASSLTRPSETQYF.